This entry describes one TCR beta chain. V dropped 3 bases and J dropped 7 bases, with 18 bases sitting between them. Germline values: CDR1 MGHRA, CDR2 YSYEKL. The CDR3 loop spans 15 amino acids. The data stem from a study of cytomegalovirus exposure and HLA in healthy donors. In the PCR, 60 Vbeta and 13 Jbeta primers were used. The table came from immunoSEQ multiplex PCR; TCRdb's copy has only in-frame clones and leaves some out. The sample lists roughly 130,000 clones; about 80% were seen once. This TCR came from a male donor in good health and CMV-seropositive. J is TRBJ2-5 and V is TRBV4-1; perhaps TRBD1 as D (6 bases). The sequenced material came from PBMCs. The CDR3 loop is CASSHSPTGVRTQYF. DNA for the CDR3: TGCGCCAGCAGCCATTCCCCGACAGGTGTAAGGACCCAGTACTTC.